The sequence of this TCR beta chain was determined in a study of regulatory T cells in long-lasting Graves disease. Described time point: newly diagnosed GD, antithyroid drugs for less than 3 months. From RNA extracted from PBMCs, the TCR library was made. iRepertoire HTBI primers and Arm-PCR of CDR3 regions built TCR beta libraries. In the source study's methods: Gene usage covered 62 TRBV and some 13 TRBJ segments. TCRdb re-analysed the multiplex PCR reads in MiXCR, keeping a single row per CDR3 protein. The V and J calls here are based on TCRdb, not the publication. The profile covers a few hundred thousand distinct CDR3 sequences, with 15% to 20% appearing a single time and 20% to 25% taken by the ten largest. This clonotype was picked up a small number of times. Its antigen is undetermined. Study outcomes and limitations: Fewer public clonotypes were shared by new patients (roughly 970) than by persistent patients (fewer than 3,000).

The V gene lost 2 bases and the J gene lost 3 bases, with 9 bases spanning the gap. The CDR3 sequence is 14 residues long. Germline V gene data show CDR1 as LGHNA and CDR2 as YSLEER. The sample was also reused in another study, on T cells in Graves' hyperthyroidism and ophthalmopathy.

The TCR sequence derives from a woman aged 18 to 35 with Graves disease. This specimen was peripheral blood mononuclear cells (PBMCs), taken at new diagnosis, from a patient treated with antithyroid drugs. The chain joins TRBV4-3 to TRBJ2-3; D uncertain. The CDR3 loop reads CASSQSRNTDTQYF. CDR3 nucleotides: TGCGCCAGCAGCCAATCCAGGAATACAGATACGCAGTATTTT.